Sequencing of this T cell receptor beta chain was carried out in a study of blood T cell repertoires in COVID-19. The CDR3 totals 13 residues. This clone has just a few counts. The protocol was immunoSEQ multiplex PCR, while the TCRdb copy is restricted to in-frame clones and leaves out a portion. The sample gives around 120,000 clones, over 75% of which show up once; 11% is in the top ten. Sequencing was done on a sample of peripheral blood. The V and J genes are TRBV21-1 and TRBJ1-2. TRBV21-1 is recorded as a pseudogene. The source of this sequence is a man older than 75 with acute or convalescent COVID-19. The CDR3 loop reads CASSKEPEGVYTF. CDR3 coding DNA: TGTGCCAGCAGCAAAGAACCCGAGGGAGTCTACACCTTC.